The 10 T cell receptor beta chains below were found in one sample sequenced in a study of T cell changes during pregnancy in multiple sclerosis. The table came from immunoSEQ multiplex PCR; TCRdb's copy has only in-frame clones and leaves some out. The data contain around 88,000 clones, 92% of them singletons. The source material was peripheral blood, sampled in the first trimester of pregnancy. The receptors were sampled from a female donor with multiple sclerosis, enrolled in a pregnancy study.

The J gene is TRBJ2-7, the V gene TRBV5-5, with 9 bases fitting TRBD2. Germline CDR1 SGHKS, CDR2 YYEKEE (reference sequence). The V gene end was trimmed by 2 bases and the J gene end by 7 bases; junction bases not matched to a gene: 22. The CDR3 extends over 19 amino acids. The CDR3 bases are TGTGCCAGCAGCTTCCCCACCCAGGGCGGCGGGAGGGACGGTGGTGAGCAGTACTTC. This codes for CASSFPTQGGGRDGGEQYF.

The V and J genes are TRBV27 and TRBJ2-2; D is uncertain. Trimming shortened V by 6 bases and J by 5 bases, and 13 bases separated the two germline ends. The CDR3 runs to 14 residues. The V gene's germline CDR1 is MNHEY and CDR2 SMNVEV (reference sequence). CDR3 protein: CASRVKEFTGELFF. The CDR3 region has the DNA TGTGCCAGCAGGGTAAAGGAGTTTACCGGGGAGCTGTTTTTT.

This clone was seen once. V gene TRBV5-1 combines with J gene TRBJ2-7; a weak D match, TRBD2 (5 bases). From germline, CDR1 is SGHRS and CDR2 YFSETQ. This CDR3 comprises 14 residues. The V and J ends lost 0 bases and 7 bases respectively, with 14 bases between them. The CDR3 DNA sequence: TGCGCCAGCAGCTTGGAAGTCGAAACGGGGGAGCAGTACTTC. The encoded protein is CASSLEVETGEQYF. Combining the CDR3 with reference TRBV5-1 and TRBJ2-7 gives the whole variable domain KAGVTQTPRYLIKTRGQQVTLSCSPISGHRSVSWYQQTPGQGLQFLFEYFSETQRNKGNFPGRFSGRQFSNSRSEMNVSTLELGDSALYLCASSLEVETGEQYFGPGTRLTVT.

The V and J genes are TRBV7-8 and TRBJ1-4; D is possibly TRBD1 (5 bases). The germline gives CDR1 SGHVS, CDR2 FQNEAQ. Trimming removed 1 base at V and 5 bases at J, with 11 bases between. This CDR3 spans 15 amino acids. The CDR3 loop reads CASSLGRVWNEKLFF. The CDR3 DNA is TGTGCCAGCAGCTTAGGCAGGGTGTGGAATGAAAAACTGTTTTTT.

The J gene is TRBJ2-3, the V gene TRBV11-3; 8 bases match TRBD2. The V gene end was trimmed by 8 bases and the J gene end by 0 bases; junction bases not matched to a gene: 4. Germline CDR1 reads SGHNT; CDR2 reads YENEEA. The CDR3 is 14 residues long. CDR3 DNA: TGTGCCAGCGGAGCTAGCGGGAGCACAGATACGCAGTATTTT. Amino acid sequence: CASGASGSTDTQYF. Drawing the rest from reference TRBV11-3 and TRBJ2-3, the complete variable domain is EAGVVQSPRYKIIEKKQPVAFWCNPISGHNTLYWYLQNLGQGPELLIRYENEEAVDDSQLPKDRFSAERLKGVDSTLKIQPAELGDSAVYLCASGASGSTDTQYFGPGTRLTVL.

Here the CDR3 DNA reads TGTGCCAGCAGCCCGAGGACTAGCGGGCACTACAATGAGCAGTTCTTC. Protein: CASSPRTSGHYNEQFF. This sequence joins TRBV9 and TRBJ2-1, with TRBD2 identical over 11 bases. CDR1 and CDR2 from the germline V gene are SGDLS and YYNGEE. J was trimmed by 3 bases and V by 4 bases; bases with no gene match: 6. The CDR3 loop spans 16 amino acids.

V is TRBV4-1 and J is TRBJ2-1; D remains unclear. Germline V gene data show CDR1 as MGHRA and CDR2 as YSYEKL. The CDR3 runs 14 residues. The V and J ends lost 6 bases and 0 bases respectively, with 9 bases between them. The CDR3 loop reads CASRAVPSYNEQFF. CDR3 DNA sequence: TGCGCCAGCAGGGCGGTCCCCTCCTACAATGAGCAGTTCTTC.

The V call is TRBV11-1, the J call TRBJ2-1, with 14 bases aligning to TRBD2. This CDR3 comprises 16 residues. J lost 8 bases, V lost 0 bases, and 3 bases had no gene match. Germline V gene lookup returns CDR1 SGHAT and CDR2 FQDESV (reference sequence). The CDR3 DNA reads as TGTGCCAGCAGCTTAGCGCGACTAGCGGGAGGGGATGAGCAGTTCTTC. Protein product: CASSLARLAGGDEQFF.

As for this clone: The junction departs from germline at one end; a sequencing error may be responsible. The V gene is TRBV2, the J gene TRBJ1-5; the match to TRBD1 covers 7 bases. This CDR3 spans 12 amino acids. CDR1 is SNHLY and CDR2 is FYNNEI in the germline V gene. The CDR3 sequence: CASSENTVGTAF. The CDR3 coding sequence is TGTGCCAGCAGTGAAAATACAGTGGGGACAGCATTT.

The gene calls are TRBV6-6 and TRBJ1-5, with 9 bases aligning to TRBD1. The V gene's germline CDR1 is MNHNY and CDR2 SVGAGI (reference sequence). This CDR3 has 14 amino acids. The V gene end was trimmed by 2 bases and the J gene end by 4 bases; junction bases not matched to a gene: 0. The chain's CDR3 is CASSYGTGNQPQHF. For the CDR3, the DNA is TGTGCCAGCAGTTACGGGACAGGGAATCAGCCCCAGCATTTT.